Listed below are T cell receptor beta chains from one sample, sequenced in a study of blood T cell repertoires in COVID-19. Only in-frame clones appear in the TCRdb table, and some are missing; sequencing was by immunoSEQ multiplex PCR. This sample has roughly 53,000 clones; roughly 90% occur once, and the top ten carry around 3%. Sample: peripheral blood. The receptors come from a human donor in a cohort sampled during active COVID-19. CDR3s include the opening cysteine and the closing phenylalanine or tryptophan. A D gene is named only where the DNA matches it firmly. A clone size is listed for some rows: how often the clone was seen (once, few, many), or a class if it is expanded.

v_gene	d_gene	abundance	j_gene	CDR3aa	CDR3nt
TRBV10-3	NA	NA	TRBJ2-2	CAISDGANTGELFF	TGTGCCATCAGTGACGGGGCGAACACCGGGGAGCTGTTTTTT
TRBV12-3/TRBV12-4	NA	NA	TRBJ2-1	CASSFIDEQFF	TGTGCCAGCAGTTTTATAGATGAGCAGTTCTTC
TRBV28	NA	NA	TRBJ2-7	CASSPTPLGEQYF	TGTGCCAGCAGCCCGACTCCCCTGGGCGAGCAGTACTTC
TRBV4-3	TRBD1	NA	TRBJ1-1	CASSQKQGSEAFF	TGCGCCAGCAGCCAAAAACAGGGGTCCGAAGCTTTCTTT
TRBV4-3	TRBD1	NA	TRBJ2-1	CASSQGQGVTLAYNEQFF	TGCGCCAGCAGCCAAGGGCAGGGGGTCACGTTGGCCTACAATGAGCAGTTCTTC
TRBV6-6	NA	NA	TRBJ1-3	CASSHSRERNTIYF	TGTGCCAGCAGTCACTCAAGGGAGCGAAACACCATATATTTT
TRBV11-2	TRBD1	NA	TRBJ2-2	CASSPDRVGSGELFF	TGTGCCAGCAGCCCCGACAGGGTCGGGTCCGGGGAGCTGTTTTTT
TRBV9	TRBD1	few	TRBJ1-5	CASSLTGSGNQPQHF	TGTGCCAGCAGCCTGACAGGGTCGGGCAATCAGCCCCAGCATTTT
TRBV28	NA	NA	TRBJ2-7	CASTRPGQNYEQYF	TGTGCCAGCACTCGACCGGGTCAGAACTACGAGCAGTACTTC
TRBV7-9	NA	NA	TRBJ1-4	CASSAPQGSTNEKLFF	TGTGCCAGCAGCGCCCCTCAGGGATCAACTAATGAAAAACTGTTTTTT
TRBV4-3	NA	NA	TRBJ2-1	CASSQDYRGSEQFF	TGCGCCAGCAGCCAAGATTATAGGGGGAGTGAGCAGTTCTTC
TRBV6-5	TRBD2	NA	TRBJ2-1	CASQGLGNQFF	TGTGCCAGCCAGGGACTAGGTAACCAGTTCTTC
TRBV2	TRBD1	NA	TRBJ1-2	CASTRGPYGYTF	TGTGCCAGCACAAGGGGGCCCTATGGCTACACCTTC
TRBV19	NA	NA	TRBJ1-4	CASSIVREKLFF	TGTGCCAGTAGTATAGTTCGGGAAAAACTGTTTTTT
TRBV5-1	NA	NA	TRBJ1-1	CASGLETGLNTEAFF	TGCGCCAGCGGACTCGAGACCGGCCTGAACACTGAAGCTTTCTTT
TRBV7-9	NA	few	TRBJ1-2	CASSRIGGSDNYGYTF	TGTGCCAGCAGCCGTATAGGCGGATCAGATAACTATGGCTACACCTTC
TRBV7-2	NA	NA	TRBJ2-3	CASSLARGTTQYF	TGTGCCAGCAGCTTAGCTCGGGGGACTACGCAGTATTTT
TRBV5-1	NA	NA	TRBJ2-5	CASSLTPDQEETQYF	TGCGCCAGCAGCTTGACTCCGGATCAGGAAGAGACCCAGTACTTC
TRBV4-1	NA	once	TRBJ1-2	CASSQGMYSFHYGYTF	TGCGCCAGCAGCCAAGGGATGTACAGCTTCCACTATGGCTACACCTTC
TRBV5-1	NA	NA	TRBJ2-2	CASSAGTPNTGELFF	TGCGCCAGCAGCGCCGGGACACCGAACACCGGGGAGCTGTTTTTT
TRBV9	NA	NA	TRBJ2-5	CASSLGTQETQYF	TGTGCCAGCAGCCTTGGGACACAAGAGACCCAGTACTTC
TRBV19	NA	NA	TRBJ1-6	CASSGQSAPLHF	TGTGCCAGTAGTGGCCAGTCTGCACCCCTCCACTTT
TRBV5-6	NA	NA	TRBJ1-1	CASSLGAGNTEAFF	TGTGCCAGCAGCTTGGGCGCTGGGAACACTGAAGCTTTCTTT
TRBV13	NA	NA	TRBJ2-2	CASRNRETGELFF	TGTGCCAGCCGCAACAGGGAGACCGGGGAGCTGTTTTTT
TRBV14	NA	NA	TRBJ1-4	CASSTTGLNEKLFF	TGTGCCAGCAGCACGACAGGTCTGAACGAAAAACTGTTTTTT
TRBV18	TRBD1	NA	TRBJ1-1	CASSPGQANTEAFF	TGTGCCAGCTCACCAGGACAGGCGAACACTGAAGCTTTCTTT
TRBV7-9	NA	NA	TRBJ2-2	CASSPNSGVTGELFF	TGTGCCAGCAGCCCCAATTCGGGGGTCACCGGGGAGCTGTTTTTT
TRBV5-1	NA	NA	TRBJ2-3	CASSSAAEEDTQYF	TGCGCCAGCAGCTCCGCCGCGGAGGAAGATACGCAGTATTTT
TRBV5-6	NA	NA	TRBJ2-1	CASSPGLGLDEQFF	TGTGCCAGCAGCCCGGGTTTAGGTCTCGATGAGCAGTTCTTC
TRBV10-3	TRBD1	NA	TRBJ2-1	CANAGTGYSEQFF	TGTGCCAATGCCGGGACAGGGTATAGTGAGCAGTTCTTC
TRBV27	NA	NA	TRBJ1-2	CASGPHGGSTF	TGTGCCAGCGGTCCACATGGAGGGTCCACCTTC
TRBV4-3	NA	NA	TRBJ1-1	CASSQDRGLNTEAFF	TGCGCCAGCAGCCAAGATCGCGGTTTGAACACTGAAGCTTTCTTT
TRBV28	TRBD1	NA	TRBJ2-5	CASSKLMLRGQEKETQYF	TGTGCCAGCAGCAAACTAATGCTCCGGGGACAGGAGAAAGAGACCCAGTACTTC
TRBV5-4	TRBD1	NA	TRBJ1-6	CASSPGQSSYNSPLHF	TGTGCCAGCAGCCCGGGACAGAGCTCCTATAATTCACCCCTCCACTTT
TRBV5-1	NA	NA	TRBJ1-3	CASSLNRAGNTIYF	TGCGCCAGCAGCTTGAACAGGGCTGGAAACACCATATATTTT
TRBV4-3	TRBD2	NA	TRBJ2-3	CASSQDLASGMTDTQYF	TGCGCCAGCAGCCAAGATCTGGCTAGCGGGATGACAGATACGCAGTATTTT
TRBV10-1	TRBD2	few	TRBJ2-3	CASSEGSSGGSKDTQYF	TGCGCCAGCAGCGAGGGGTCCAGCGGGGGGTCGAAAGATACGCAGTATTTT
TRBV30	TRBD1	NA	TRBJ1-1	CAWARGTNTEAFF	TGTGCCTGGGCCAGGGGGACGAACACTGAAGCTTTCTTT
TRBV10-3	NA	NA	TRBJ2-1	CAISESSTGNNEQFF	TGTGCCATCAGTGAGTCGTCGACAGGCAACAATGAGCAGTTCTTC
TRBV25-1	TRBD1	once	TRBJ2-7	CASSETGGSEQYF	TGTGCCAGCAGTGAGACAGGGGGTAGCGAGCAGTACTTC
TRBV11-3	NA	NA	TRBJ2-2	CASRDSNTGELFF	TGTGCCAGTAGGGACTCGAACACCGGGGAGCTGTTTTTT
TRBV2	NA	NA	TRBJ2-7	CASSRATAITYEQYF	TGTGCCAGCAGTCGAGCGACAGCGATAACCTACGAGCAGTACTTC
TRBV4-3	NA	NA	TRBJ2-5	CASSQDSGFGETQYF	TGCGCCAGCAGCCAAGATTCAGGGTTTGGCGAGACCCAGTACTTC
TRBV15	NA	NA	TRBJ2-2	CATSRAGARNTGELFF	TGTGCCACCAGCAGAGCAGGGGCGCGGAACACCGGGGAGCTGTTTTTT
TRBV6-2/TRBV6-3	TRBD2	NA	TRBJ2-5	CASSYSVIERGGGLETQYF	TGTGCCAGCAGTTACTCGGTTATAGAGCGGGGGGGCGGATTGGAGACCCAGTACTTC
TRBV5-5	NA	NA	TRBJ1-3	CASSLHSSSGNTIYF	TGTGCCAGCAGCTTGCACTCTAGCTCTGGAAACACCATATATTTT
TRBV4-3	TRBD1	NA	TRBJ1-6	CASSRLPGTGNSPLHF	TGCGCCAGCAGCCGTCTTCCCGGGACAGGGAATTCACCCCTCCACTTT
TRBV12-3/TRBV12-4	NA	NA	TRBJ2-3	CASSLDITDTQYF	TGTGCCAGCAGTTTGGACATCACAGATACGCAGTATTTT
TRBV29-1	TRBD1	NA	TRBJ2-1	CSVGDRGISSEQFF	TGCAGCGTTGGAGACAGGGGAATCTCTAGTGAGCAGTTCTTC
TRBV11-2	TRBD1	NA	TRBJ2-7	CASSTRQGPLYEQYF	TGTGCCAGCAGCACTCGACAGGGGCCGCTATACGAGCAGTACTTC
TRBV4-2	NA	few	TRBJ1-5	CASSQGYSNQPQHF	TGTGCCAGCAGCCAAGGTTATAGCAATCAGCCCCAGCATTTT